This passage covers 3 T cell receptor beta chains from one sample sequenced in a study of blood T cell repertoires in COVID-19. The assay was immunoSEQ multiplex PCR, and TCRdb's table has in-frame clones only and misses some. The repertoire includes about 480,000 clones, roughly 90% of them detected once, and 1.5% to 2% sits in the top ten. The sample was PBMCs or T cells enriched from blood (not recorded which). These receptors were obtained from a woman between 40 and 55 years old who had recovered from COVID-19.

This sequence joins TRBV5-8 and TRBJ1-1; TRBD1 aligns across 8 bases. CDR3 length: 13 amino acids. The germline V gene encodes CDR1 SGHTS and CDR2 YDEGEE. J lost 11 bases, V lost 1 base, and 7 bases had no gene match. CDR3 residues: CASSLQGALGAFF. The CDR3 DNA reads as TGTGCCAGCAGCTTGCAGGGGGCCCTGGGGGCTTTCTTT.

This sequence joins TRBV2 and TRBJ2-1, with 8 bases aligning to TRBD2. CDR3 length: 17 residues. With V trimmed by 7 bases and J by 5 bases, 16 bases remained unmatched. CDR1 SNHLY and CDR2 FYNNEI come from the germline V gene. The CDR3 sequence: CASNILGGLAGHNEQFF. The CDR3 region has the DNA TGTGCCAGCAACATACTAGGGGGGCTAGCGGGCCACAATGAGCAGTTCTTC.

CDR3 sequence: CASSLTGGATDTQYF. The CDR3 DNA sequence: TGTGCCAGCAGTCTGACAGGGGGCGCGACAGATACGCAGTATTTT. The chain joins TRBV6-5 to TRBJ2-3; 10 bases are shared with TRBD1. CDR1 and CDR2 from the germline V gene are MNHEY and SVGAGI. V shed 5 bases, J shed 3 bases, and the junction held 5 bases outside the gene matches. CDR3 length equals 15 residues.